This TCR beta chain was identified during a study of cytomegalovirus exposure and HLA in healthy donors. The PCR made use of 60 Vbeta and 13 Jbeta primers. TCRdb keeps only in-frame clones here, not all; method: immunoSEQ multiplex PCR. The sample has approximately 200,000 clones, roughly four fifths seen once. Germline CDR1 reads MDHEN; CDR2 reads SYDVKM. The V and J ends lost 4 bases and 3 bases, in that order; junction bases with no gene match: 12. The CDR3 covers 16 residues. Details on this clone: The antigen remains unidentified.

Study-level findings and limits: Some V segments could not be told apart, so they were left out, TRBV6-2 and TRBV6-3 among them. Follow-up analysis seemed to connect common viral pathogens with several of the most significant clusters identified. A later analysis showed HLA-associated TCR beta chains outstripping equally common others in clonal expansion.

Sequenced sample: PBMCs. The chain combines TRBV28 with TRBJ2-7; TRBD1 agrees at 7 bases. The TCR comes from a girl aged 10-17 years in good health and CMV-seronegative. CDR3 sequence: CASSSTRDRAGYEQYF. DNA of the CDR3: TGTGCCAGCAGTTCAACCCGAGACAGGGCCGGCTACGAGCAGTACTTC.